This TCR beta chain is drawn from a study of T cell changes during pregnancy in multiple sclerosis. The length of the CDR3 is 15 residues. Losses at the gene ends were 6 bases for V and 0 bases for J; bases not matched to a gene: 2. Germline CDR1 and CDR2: SGHTA and FQGNSA. The method was immunoSEQ multiplex PCR; TCRdb's version includes in-frame clones alone and lacks a portion of them. The data contain roughly 120,000 clones, approximately 93% of them singletons. The TCR originated in a female donor with multiple sclerosis, enrolled in a pregnancy study. The chain couples TRBV7-2 to TRBJ2-7, with TRBD2 matching 13 bases. This material consisted of peripheral blood, taken before pregnancy. In DNA, the CDR3 is TGTGCCAGCAGTTGGACTAGCGGGAGCTCCTACGAGCAGTACTTC. It is translated as CASSWTSGSSYEQYF.